Described below is a single T cell receptor beta chain sequence and its context. Germline V gives CDR1 SGHNT, CDR2 YYREEE (reference sequence). Trimming stripped 0 bases from V and 7 bases from J, with 11 bases between. The CDR3 loop spans 15 amino acids. This entry is derived from a study of blood T cell repertoires in COVID-19. Whole-study context: PBMCs, B-cell-depleted T cells, or T cells were the source of the cDNA or gDNA that made up the material.

Repertoires were generated with immunoSEQ multiplex PCR, while TCRdb's copy carries only in-frame clones and drops some. The sample contains under 300,000 clones, around 89% of which appear only once. Material for sequencing was PBMCs or T cells enriched from blood (not recorded which). The J gene is TRBJ1-6, the V gene TRBV5-4, with TRBD1 as a possible D gene (6 bases). The sequence derives from a woman aged 60-75 years in a cohort exposed to, infected with or recovered from COVID-19 (not recorded which). The CDR3 DNA reads TGTGCCAGCAGCTTGGGGGGGCAGAGAAATTCACCCCTCCACTTT. This sequence encodes CASSLGGQRNSPLHF.